This T cell receptor (beta chain) was sequenced during a study of blood T cell repertoires in COVID-19. Study at large: Some COVID-19 samples were acute and others convalescent; all came from the United States, Italy and Spain. The analysed material was cDNA or gDNA that came from T cells, B-cell-depleted T cells, or PBMCs.

This clone appeared a single time. In the source study's methods: Reference gene primer amplification in the assay estimated nucleated cell counts. TCRdb keeps only in-frame clones here, not all; method: immunoSEQ multiplex PCR. D and trimming come from the DNA, and the V and J calls and clone size come from that table. This table holds 200,000 to 300,000 clones, approximately 91% found once. The CDR3 totals 15 residues. The junction had 7 bases not matched to a gene; V was cut back by 3 bases and J by 5 bases. CDR1 and CDR2 (germline): ENHRY, SYGVKD. The TCR sequence derives from a human donor in a cohort sampled during active COVID-19. The sequencing sample was made of peripheral blood. The J gene is TRBJ2-5, the V gene TRBV10-3; 9 positions agree with TRBD2. The CDR3 region has the DNA TGTGCCATCAGTGACAAAGGTGCGGGAGGGGAGACCCAGTACTTC. This gives the protein CAISDKGAGGETQYF.